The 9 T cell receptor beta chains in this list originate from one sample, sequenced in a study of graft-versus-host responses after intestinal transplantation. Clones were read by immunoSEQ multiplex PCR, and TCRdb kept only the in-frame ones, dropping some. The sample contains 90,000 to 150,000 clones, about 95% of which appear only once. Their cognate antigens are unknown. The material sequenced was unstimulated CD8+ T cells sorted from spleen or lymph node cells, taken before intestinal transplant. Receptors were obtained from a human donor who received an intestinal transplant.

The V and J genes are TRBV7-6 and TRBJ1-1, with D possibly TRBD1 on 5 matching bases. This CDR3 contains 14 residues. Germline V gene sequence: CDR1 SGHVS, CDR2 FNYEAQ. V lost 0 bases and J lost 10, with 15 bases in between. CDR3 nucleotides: TGTGCCAGCAGCTTAGCGGAAGTATATCAGGGAGCTTTCTTT. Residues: CASSLAEVYQGAFF.

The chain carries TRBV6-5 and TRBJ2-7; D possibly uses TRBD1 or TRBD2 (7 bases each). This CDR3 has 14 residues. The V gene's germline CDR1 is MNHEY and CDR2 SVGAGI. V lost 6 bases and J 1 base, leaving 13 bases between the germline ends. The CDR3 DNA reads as TGTGCCAGCAGCGCCAGGGGGGGTTCCTACGAGCAGTACTTC. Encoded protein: CASSARGGSYEQYF.

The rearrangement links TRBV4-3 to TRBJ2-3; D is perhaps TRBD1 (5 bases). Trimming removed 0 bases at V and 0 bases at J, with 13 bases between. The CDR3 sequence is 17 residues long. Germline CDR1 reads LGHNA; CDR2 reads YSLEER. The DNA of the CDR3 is TGCGCCAGCAGCCAAGATGGGCCAGGGTCGAGCACAGATACGCAGTATTTT. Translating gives CASSQDGPGSSTDTQYF.

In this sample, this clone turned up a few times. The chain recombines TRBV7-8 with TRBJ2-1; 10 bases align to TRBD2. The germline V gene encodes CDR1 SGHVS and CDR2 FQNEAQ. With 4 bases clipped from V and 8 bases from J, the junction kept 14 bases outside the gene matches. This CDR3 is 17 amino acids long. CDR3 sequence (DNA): TGTGCCAGCAGCTCTGCAGGTAGCGGGAGGCCGGGGGATGAGCAGTTCTTC. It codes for CASSSAGSGRPGDEQFF.

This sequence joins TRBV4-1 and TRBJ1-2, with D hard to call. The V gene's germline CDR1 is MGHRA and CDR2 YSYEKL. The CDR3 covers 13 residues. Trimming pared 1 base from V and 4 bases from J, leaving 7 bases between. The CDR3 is CASSQVDTYGYTF. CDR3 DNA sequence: TGCGCCAGCAGCCAAGTTGACACCTATGGCTACACCTTC.

CDR3: CASRETGGASTEAFF. The CDR3 DNA follows: TGTGCCAGCAGAGAAACAGGGGGCGCGTCCACTGAAGCTTTCTTT. This chain joins TRBV6-4 and TRBJ1-1; 9 bases match TRBD1. CDR3 length: 15 residues. The germline V gene has CDR1 MRHNA and CDR2 SNTAGT. V lost 6 bases to trimming and J lost 4 bases; unmatched junction nucleotides: 9.

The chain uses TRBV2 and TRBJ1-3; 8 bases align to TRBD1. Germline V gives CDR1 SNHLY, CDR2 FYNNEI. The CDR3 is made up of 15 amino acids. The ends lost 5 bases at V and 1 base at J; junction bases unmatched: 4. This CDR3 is CASSLDRGSGNTIYF. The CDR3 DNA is TGTGCCAGCAGTTTAGACAGGGGATCTGGAAACACCATATATTTT.

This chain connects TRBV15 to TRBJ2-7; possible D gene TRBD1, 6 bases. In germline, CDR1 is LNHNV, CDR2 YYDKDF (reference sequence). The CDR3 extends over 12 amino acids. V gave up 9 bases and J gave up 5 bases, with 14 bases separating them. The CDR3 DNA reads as TGTGCCACAGGACAGTTTGGACACGAGCAGTACTTC. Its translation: CATGQFGHEQYF.

This CDR3 reads CASRSTSGMYNEQFF. For the CDR3, the DNA is TGTGCCAGCAGGTCCACTAGCGGGATGTATAATGAGCAGTTCTTC. This chain connects TRBV7-8 to TRBJ2-1, with 10 bases fitting TRBD2. Unmatched junction bases numbered 9, after V lost 6 bases and J lost 7 bases. Germline V gene lookup returns CDR1 SGHVS and CDR2 FQNEAQ. There are 15 residues in the CDR3.